This passage covers 31 T cell receptor beta chains from one sample sequenced in a study of OX40 agonist ivuxolimab in advanced cancers. Method: immunoSEQ multiplex PCR; TCRdb's copy keeps in-frame clones and lacks some. The sample has tens of thousands of clones; roughly nine tenths are singletons. The source was CD4+ or CD8+ T cells sorted from blood, collected in a trial of the OX40 agonist ivuxolimab. These receptors originate from an adult with an advanced solid tumor such as melanoma, head and neck, liver or kidney cancer.

The V gene is TRBV9, the J gene TRBJ2-5, with 10 positions matching TRBD2. V lost 4 bases and J lost 5; bases outside the gene matches: 14. Germline V lookup: CDR1 SGDLS, CDR2 YYNGEE. The CDR3 has 17 residues. CDR3 nucleotides: TGTGCCAGCAGCCCGAGCGGGGGGGCGGCCTTAGTGGAGACCCAGTACTTC. Translation gives CASSPSGGAALVETQYF.

The rearrangement links TRBV11-2 to TRBJ1-2, with D uncertain. The V gene lost 1 base and the J gene lost 1 base, with 7 bases spanning the gap. Germline V gene sequence: CDR1 SGHAT, CDR2 FQNNGV. The CDR3 runs 14 residues. As DNA, the CDR3 is TGTGCCAGCAGCTTAGCCAGTCGTAACTATGGCTACACCTTC. Residues: CASSLASRNYGYTF.

The V call is TRBV7-9, the J call TRBJ1-1; D unresolved. Germline V gives CDR1 SEHNR, CDR2 FQNEAQ (reference sequence). CDR3 length equals 13 residues. V lost 1 base and J 6 bases, leaving 9 bases between the germline ends. This CDR3 is CASSLDLAPEAFF. For the CDR3, the DNA is TGTGCCAGCAGCTTAGACCTGGCCCCTGAAGCTTTCTTT.

The CDR3 region is CASSLDEGGAAFF. CDR3 coding DNA: TGTGCCAGCAGCTTAGATGAAGGGGGTGCAGCTTTCTTT. V usage is TRBV11-3 and J usage is TRBJ1-1, with a tentative D call TRBD1 (6 bases). Per germline, CDR1 SGHNT and CDR2 YENEEA. The V end lost 0 bases, the J end lost 10 bases, and 12 bases lay between the germline ends. This CDR3 has 13 amino acids.

The gene calls are TRBV11-2 and TRBJ1-4; D is perhaps TRBD1 (5 bases). Germline V CDR1 and CDR2: SGHAT, FQNNGV. The CDR3 has 16 residues. The ends were cut back, 0 bases at V and 2 bases at J, with 10 bases in the middle. CDR3 sequence: CASSLDRVATNEKLFF. The CDR3 DNA follows: TGTGCCAGCAGCTTAGACAGGGTGGCGACTAATGAAAAACTGTTTTTT.

For this clone: The same CDR3 arises from other DNA sequences in this sample as well. The chain carries TRBV10-3 and TRBJ1-2; a possible D gene is TRBD1 (6 bases). CDR3 length equals 12 residues. V shed 5 bases and J shed 8 bases, with 12 bases lying between them. Germline assignment: CDR1 ENHRY and CDR2 SYGVKD. The CDR3 protein is CAISPTGNGYTF. The DNA for the CDR3 is TGTGCCATCAGTCCCACAGGGAACGGCTACACCTTC.

This clone has only one observation. This chain joins TRBV25-1 and TRBJ2-1, with a weak D call TRBD1 (7 bases). V lost 2 bases, J lost 7 bases, and 18 bases lay in between. CDR3 length: 16 amino acids. CDR1 and CDR2 from the germline V gene are MGHDK and SYGVNS. The chain's CDR3 is CASSEMGRGAPNEQFF. The CDR3 DNA follows: TGTGCCAGCAGTGAAATGGGCAGGGGGGCGCCGAATGAGCAGTTCTTC. Using reference TRBV25-1 and TRBJ2-1 for the parts outside the CDR3, the full variable domain is EADIYQTPRYLVIGTGKKITLECSQTMGHDKMYWYQQDPGMELHLIHYSYGVNSTEKGDLSSESTVSRIRTEHFPLTLESARPSHTSQYLCASSEMGRGAPNEQFFGPGTRLTVL.

To note about this clone: One end of the junction fails to match germline, which may point to a read error. V gene TRBV7-3 combines with J gene TRBJ1-1; 9 nucleotides match TRBD1. CDR3 length equals 15 residues. Germline-derived CDR1 and CDR2 are SGHTA and FQGTGA. The CDR3: CASSLTPGQGSEAFF. The CDR3 DNA sequence: TGTGCCAGCAGCCTAACCCCCGGACAGGGGTCTGAAGCTTTCTTT. The full variable domain, with the rest looked up from reference TRBV7-3 and TRBJ1-1, is GAGVSQTPSNKVTEKGKYVELRCDPISGHTALYWYRQSLGQGPEFLIYFQGTGAADDSGLPNDRFFAVRPEGSVSTLKIQRTERGDSAVYLCASSLTPGQGSEAFFGQGTRLTVV.

This clone was counted a single time. The chain joins TRBV5-1 to TRBJ2-1, with D uncertain. CDR1 and CDR2 (germline): SGHRS, YFSETQ. There are 12 residues in the CDR3. Trimming shortened V by 0 bases and J by 7 bases, and 5 bases separated the two germline ends. This chain's CDR3 is CASSLDMNEQFF. CDR3 DNA: TGCGCCAGCAGCTTGGATATGAATGAGCAGTTCTTC.

The chain joins TRBV5-1 to TRBJ1-2, with 9 bases matching TRBD1. This CDR3 region has 15 residues. J lost 4 bases, V lost 0 bases, and 4 bases had no gene match. Germline V gene sequence: CDR1 SGHRS, CDR2 YFSETQ. CDR3 in DNA: TGCGCCAGCAGCTTGGGGACAGGGGATGTCTATGGCTACACCTTC. Its translation: CASSLGTGDVYGYTF. The full variable domain, rest sourced from reference TRBV5-1 and TRBJ1-2, is KAGVTQTPRYLIKTRGQQVTLSCSPISGHRSVSWYQQTPGQGLQFLFEYFSETQRNKGNFPGRFSGRQFSNSRSEMNVSTLELGDSALYLCASSLGTGDVYGYTFGSGTRLTVV.

This clone came up a few times. The chain is built from TRBV18 and TRBJ2-5; D uncertain. The V end was cut by 6 bases, the J end by 5 bases, with 13 bases between. The CDR3 runs to 13 residues. Germline lookup yields CDR1 KGHSH and CDR2 LQKENI. In nucleotides, the CDR3 is TGTGCCAGCTCCACGGTGGGAAGGGAGACCCAGTACTTC. It yields the protein CASSTVGRETQYF.

This clone was counted once. The J gene is TRBJ1-3, the V gene TRBV19; the D is unclear. The CDR3 is made up of 12 amino acids. The V and J ends lost 2 bases and 8 bases respectively, with 7 bases between them. The V gene's germline CDR1 is LNHDA and CDR2 SQIVND (reference sequence). The CDR3 protein is CASSIRSDTIYF. CDR3 sequence (DNA): TGTGCCAGTAGTATACGGTCAGACACCATATATTTT.

V gene TRBV5-1 combines with J gene TRBJ1-3, with TRBD1 as a possible D gene (5 bases). Looked up from germline, CDR1 is SGHRS and CDR2 is YFSETQ. The CDR3 consists of 16 residues. Trimming left V 4 bases short and J 0 bases short, with 14 bases between. The chain's CDR3 is CASSGPGTDSGNTIYF. DNA for the CDR3: TGCGCCAGCAGCGGCCCGGGGACGGACTCTGGAAACACCATATATTTT.

The V call is TRBV29-1, the J call TRBJ2-7, with D perhaps TRBD2 (5 bases). The CDR3 is 11 amino acids. From germline, CDR1 is SQVTM and CDR2 ANQGSEA. The V and J ends lost 7 bases and 6 bases respectively, with 13 bases between them. CDR3 residues: CSADEGGEQYF. In DNA form, the CDR3 reads TGCAGCGCTGACGAGGGCGGCGAGCAGTACTTC.

The chain carries TRBV5-1 and TRBJ2-7; D may correspond to TRBD1 or TRBD2 (5 bases each). CDR3 size: 12 residues. V gave up 1 base and J gave up 10 bases, with 12 bases separating them. Germline V gene lookup returns CDR1 SGHRS and CDR2 YFSETQ. The CDR3 region is CASSLNRDPQYF. The CDR3 nucleotides are TGCGCCAGCAGCTTGAACCGGGACCCTCAGTACTTC.

The chain employs TRBV30 and TRBJ1-1; no clear D gene. The CDR3 totals 13 residues. V was clipped by 1 base and J by 3 bases, with 9 bases between them. Germline CDR1 GTSNPN, CDR2 SVGIG (reference sequence). The CDR3, as DNA: TGTGCCTGGAGTGAATTCCCATACACTGAAGCTTTCTTT. This gives the protein CAWSEFPYTEAFF.

The V gene is TRBV9, the J gene TRBJ1-2, with TRBD1 matching 11 bases. The CDR3 has 13 amino acids. Per germline, CDR1 SGDLS and CDR2 YYNGEE. V shed 5 bases and J 8 bases; nucleotides not matched to a gene: 5. In DNA, the CDR3 is TGTGCCAGCAGTCGGGGACAGGGGGAGGGCTACACCTTC. Translating gives CASSRGQGEGYTF.

The chain couples TRBV7-9 to TRBJ2-3; D is uncertain. Germline V CDR1 and CDR2: SEHNR, FQNEAQ (reference sequence). The CDR3 loop spans 16 amino acids. The V end was cut by 0 bases, the J end by 5 bases, with 15 bases between. In DNA, the CDR3 is TGTGCCAGCAGCTTAGCGGGTGTATGGCTGGGAGATACGCAGTATTTT. This gives the protein CASSLAGVWLGDTQYF.

DNA for the CDR3: TGTGCCAGTAGTACCTCAGGGGGCGAGCAGTACTTC. This sequence encodes CASSTSGGEQYF. The chain recombines TRBV19 with TRBJ2-7; 7 bases map to TRBD1. Trimming took 4 bases from V and 6 from J; bases not matched to a gene: 3. The length of the CDR3 is 12 residues. Germline V gives CDR1 LNHDA, CDR2 SQIVND (reference sequence).

This clone has more than one count but fewer than ten. The chain employs TRBV12-5 and TRBJ1-4; D is unclear. Trimming took 1 base from V and 0 from J, leaving 6 bases between them. The length of the CDR3 is 15 residues. Germline V CDR1 and CDR2: LGHNT, FRNRAP. As DNA, the CDR3 is TGTGCTAGTGGTTTGGGAGGGTCAACTAATGAAAAACTGTTTTTT. Its protein product is CASGLGGSTNEKLFF.

J is TRBJ2-7 and V is TRBV11-2; D uncertain. CDR3 size: 17 residues. The V end lost 1 base, the J end lost 1 base, and 17 bases lay between the germline ends. Germline CDR1 is SGHAT and CDR2 is FQNNGV. This CDR3 reads CASSLGPLGGLSYEQYF. CDR3 bases: TGTGCCAGCAGCTTAGGGCCCTTGGGCGGATTGTCCTACGAGCAGTACTTC. Full variable domain (missing parts from reference TRBV11-2 and TRBJ2-7): EAGVAQSPRYKIIEKRQSVAFWCNPISGHATLYWYQQILGQGPKLLIQFQNNGVVDDSQLPKDRFSAERLKGVDSTLKIQPAKLEDSAVYLCASSLGPLGGLSYEQYFGPGTRLTVT.

The table lists this clone with a few counts. The chain uses TRBV7-4 and TRBJ1-3; the D is unclear. Per the germline V gene, CDR1 is SGHVT and CDR2 is SQSDAQ. V dropped 2 bases and J dropped 4 bases, with 15 bases sitting between them. The CDR3 spans 16 residues. The DNA of the CDR3 is TGTGCCAGCAGCTTAAATCCGCCAAACGCGGGAAACACCATATATTTT. It codes for CASSLNPPNAGNTIYF.

The chain employs TRBV10-1 and TRBJ2-1; possibly TRBD1 for D (6 bases). Trimming took off 1 base at V and 8 bases at J, with 15 bases between the two ends. This CDR3 region has 15 residues. The germline gives CDR1 WNHNN, CDR2 SYGVQD (reference sequence). In DNA, the CDR3 is TGCGCCAGCAGTGAGTACAGGGCTTTGGTGGATGAGCAGTTCTTC. Its protein product is CASSEYRALVDEQFF.

The chain carries TRBV11-2 and TRBJ2-5; D is unclear. CDR3 length equals 15 residues. Between the trimmed V and J ends, which lost 3 bases and 5 bases, there was a span of 16 bases. Germline values: CDR1 SGHAT, CDR2 FQNNGV. The CDR3 loop reads CASSFGSDPRETQYF. CDR3 in DNA: TGTGCCAGCAGCTTTGGATCAGACCCAAGGGAGACCCAGTACTTC.

This chain uses TRBV5-4 with TRBJ1-1; D may be TRBD1 (6 bases). V gave up 0 bases and J gave up 3 bases, with 12 bases separating them. This CDR3 has 15 amino acids. CDR1 and CDR2 (germline): SGHNT, YYREEE (reference sequence). The CDR3 is CASSLGSGQYTEAFF. CDR3 coding DNA: TGTGCCAGCAGCTTGGGTTCGGGACAATACACTGAAGCTTTCTTT.

This chain joins TRBV30 and TRBJ2-1; TRBD1 might be the D (5 bases). Germline V CDR1 and CDR2: GTSNPN, SVGIG (reference sequence). V dropped 1 base and J dropped 9 bases, with 19 bases sitting between them. There are 15 residues in the CDR3. CDR3 loop: CAWSGGGHFQGEQFF. CDR3 DNA: TGTGCCTGGAGTGGTGGCGGCCATTTTCAGGGTGAGCAGTTCTTC. Full variable domain (missing parts from reference TRBV30 and TRBJ2-1): SQTIHQWPATLVQPVGSPLSLECTVEGTSNPNLYWYRQAAGRGLQLLFYSVGIGQISSEVPQNLSASRPQDRQFILSSKKLLLSDSGFYLCAWSGGGHFQGEQFFGPGTRLTVL.

The chain is built from TRBV18 and TRBJ2-2; maybe TRBD2 (6 bases). The V and J ends lost 8 bases and 7 bases respectively, with 29 bases between them. The CDR3 runs to 18 residues. Germline CDR1 reads KGHSH; CDR2 reads LQKENI. This CDR3 is CASTQITVARTGLGELFF. Here the CDR3 DNA reads TGTGCCAGCACACAAATCACTGTCGCAAGGACGGGACTCGGGGAGCTGTTTTTT.

This clone was seen just once. The chain carries TRBV10-3 and TRBJ1-1; D ambiguous. CDR3 size: 13 residues. Germline lookup yields CDR1 ENHRY and CDR2 SYGVKD. Trimming removed 10 bases at V and 3 bases at J, with 15 bases between. The CDR3 sequence is CATGLGKDTEAFF. DNA for the CDR3: TGTGCCACCGGACTGGGGAAGGACACTGAAGCTTTCTTT.

J is TRBJ1-2 and V is TRBV11-2; no clear D. The CDR3 totals 15 residues. The germline CDR1 and CDR2 sequences are SGHAT and FQNNGV. Trimming took 2 bases from V and 4 from J, leaving 14 bases between them. The CDR3 protein is CASSLNQARIYGYTF. The DNA of the CDR3 is TGTGCCAGCAGCTTAAATCAGGCAAGAATCTATGGCTACACCTTC.

V gene TRBV5-5 combines with J gene TRBJ2-7; 11 bases agree with TRBD1. Per germline, CDR1 SGHKS and CDR2 YYEKEE (reference sequence). Trimming at V came to 3 bases and at J to 3 bases, leaving 2 bases not matched to a gene. The CDR3 is 14 residues long. CDR3 DNA: TGTGCCAGCAGCTCAGGGACAGGGGGCTACGAGCAGTACTTC. The encoded protein is CASSSGTGGYEQYF.

This clone has only a few counts. The chain is built from TRBV7-8 and TRBJ2-3; a possible D gene is TRBD1 (6 bases). The CDR3 extends over 16 amino acids. Germline assignment: CDR1 SGHVS and CDR2 FQNEAQ. Trimming cost V 6 bases and J 4 bases, with 20 bases left between them. For the CDR3, the DNA is TGTGCCAGCAGGGAGCTAGGGGGTTACCGATCAGATACGCAGTATTTT. This codes for CASRELGGYRSDTQYF.